Reported below is one T cell receptor (beta chain). This clonotype was observed a few times. This clone's antigen is unknown. Within one base of it there is no much larger clone, and no base qualities were kept. The data were taken from a study of blood T cells in healthy people across ages (dated by TCRdb to between 2014 and 2017). Regarding the complete study: In model experiments, template switching captured roughly one uniquely barcoded TCR beta cDNA molecule for every two T cells. Age-related changes in TCR beta repertoire diversity were measured in the study by deep sequencing normalized with unique cDNA molecular identifiers. The donors were split into four age groups: young (average 16 years), middle-aged (39), aged (about 56) and long-lived (roughly 77). To avoid experimental bias, donors of different ages were spread randomly across the sequencing lanes. For two donors (one aged 18 to 30 and one aged 80 or older), the study analyzed two additional independent replicas of 1 million unique cDNA reads from the same blood draw. Here is what the overall study found, with its caveats: Estimates of total diversity based on one million sequenced T cells were regarded as lower bounds and as underestimates. Compared with the aged group, more naive CD4+ T cells, fewer expanded clones and increased TCR diversity were shown by the long-lived group, suggesting age selection. As age increased, observed TCR beta diversity per million T cells dropped in a roughly linear way, and a significant reduction was already evident by age 40. Because donor CMV infection status was unknown, age-related changes in expanded clonotypes were potentially confounded. Since profiling was done on bulk unsorted PBMCs, naive and antigen-experienced compartments could not be conclusively compared. Observed TCR beta diversity correlated strongly with the percentage of naive T cells measured by flow cytometry.

The roughly 38 donors, aged about 6 to 100 years, were systemically healthy Caucasian individuals from Russia. Ten milliliters of peripheral blood were drawn from each donor into EDTA-treated Vacutainer tubes. Ficoll-Paque density-gradient centrifugation was used to isolate PBMCs, with at least 6 million obtained per sample. Trizol reagent was used to extract total RNA from PBMCs, with at least 5 micrograms per sample. For every donor, flow cytometry on a PBMC aliquot measured the percentage of naive CD45RAhigh/CD27high T cells. Libraries were made using 5' RACE. The run used an Illumina HiSeq 2500. A second PCR of roughly 6 to 11 cycles was run with a J-beta primer mix and a sample-barcoded 5' primer. A template-switch 5' adaptor carrying 12 random nucleotides introduced a unique molecular identifier onto each TCR beta cDNA molecule. Each sample yielded at least 3 million CDR3-containing paired-end reads. First-strand cDNA was synthesized from all RNA with the Mint cDNA synthesis kit, primed by a TRBC-specific oligonucleotide. Following uracil-DNA glycosylase treatment, all cDNA underwent a first 18-cycle PCR with the universal primers M1SS and BC2_uni_R. In the paper's pipeline: Normalization of each sample was performed by random selection of 1 million high-quality reads, each carrying a distinct molecular identifier. Instead of being binned into consensus sequences, reads that shared molecular identifiers were thrown out. CDR3 identification, clonotype clustering and error correction used MiTCR with a Q25 quality threshold and the strictest error-elimination algorithm. A nonparametric unseen species model using Euler transformation provided a lower-bound estimate of total TCR beta diversity. TCRdb handled the public reads itself, with Q25 trimming in fastp and clone calling in MiXCR, and kept productive beta chains. Every entry covers one CDR3 protein and lists the most common genes and DNA from its rows. TCRdb assigned the V and J calls; the authors' analysis was not used. The sample includes 700,000 to 950,000 distinct CDR3 sequences, with roughly 45% observed a single time. The ten largest clones capture roughly 19% of the sample.

Via the germline V gene, CDR1 is ENHRY and CDR2 SYGVKD. Between the V and J ends, shortened by 3 bases and 5 bases respectively, the junction contains 12 bases. The CDR3 numbers 14 residues from cysteine through phenylalanine. Here the CDR3 DNA is all that survives: 42 bases in frame from base 1. The sequenced material came from blood. The sequence is built from TRBV10-3 and TRBJ2-3, with TRBD2 as a weak D call on 6 bases. This receptor was identified in a woman aged 60-75 years in good health. CDR3 loop: CAISDVGGIDTQYF. The nucleotide sequence reads as follows: TGTGCCATCAGTGACGTGGGAGGTATAGATACGCAGTATTTT.